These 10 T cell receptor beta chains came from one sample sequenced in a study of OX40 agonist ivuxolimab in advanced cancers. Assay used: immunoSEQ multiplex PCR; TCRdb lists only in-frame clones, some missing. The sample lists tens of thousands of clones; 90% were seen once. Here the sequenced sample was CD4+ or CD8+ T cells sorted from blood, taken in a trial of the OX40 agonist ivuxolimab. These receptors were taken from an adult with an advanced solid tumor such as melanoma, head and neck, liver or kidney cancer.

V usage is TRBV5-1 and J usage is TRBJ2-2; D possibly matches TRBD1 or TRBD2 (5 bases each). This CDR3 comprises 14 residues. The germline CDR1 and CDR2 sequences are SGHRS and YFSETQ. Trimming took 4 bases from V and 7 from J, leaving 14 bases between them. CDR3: CASSVGTASGELFF. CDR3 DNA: TGCGCCAGCAGCGTCGGGACGGCCAGCGGGGAGCTGTTTTTT.

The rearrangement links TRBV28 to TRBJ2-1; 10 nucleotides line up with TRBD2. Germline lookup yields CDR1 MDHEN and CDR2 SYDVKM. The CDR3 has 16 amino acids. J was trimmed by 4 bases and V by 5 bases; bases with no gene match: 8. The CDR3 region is CASSPTSAGGYNEQFF. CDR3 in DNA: TGTGCCAGCAGTCCTACCTCAGCGGGAGGGTACAATGAGCAGTTCTTC. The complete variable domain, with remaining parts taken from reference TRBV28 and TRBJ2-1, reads DVKVTQSSRYLVKRTGEKVFLECVQDMDHENMFWYRQDPGLGLRLIYFSYDVKMKEKGDIPEGYSVSREKKERFSLILESASTNQTSMYLCASSPTSAGGYNEQFFGPGTRLTVL.

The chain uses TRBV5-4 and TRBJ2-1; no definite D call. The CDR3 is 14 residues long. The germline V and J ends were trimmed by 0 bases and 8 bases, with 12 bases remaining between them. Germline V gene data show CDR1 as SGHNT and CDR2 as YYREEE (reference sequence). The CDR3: CASSLGLGADEQFF. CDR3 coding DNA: TGTGCCAGCAGCTTGGGATTAGGTGCGGATGAGCAGTTCTTC.

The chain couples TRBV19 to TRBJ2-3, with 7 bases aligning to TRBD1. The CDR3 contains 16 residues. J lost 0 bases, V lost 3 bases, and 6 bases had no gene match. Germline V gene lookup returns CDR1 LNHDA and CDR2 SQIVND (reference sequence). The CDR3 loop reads CASSIDRDSSTDTQYF. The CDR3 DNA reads TGTGCCAGTAGTATCGACCGGGACAGTAGCACAGATACGCAGTATTTT.

CDR3 coding DNA: TGCGCCAGCAGAGAACCCACCGGGGAGCTGTTTTTT. This codes for CASREPTGELFF. The chain uses TRBV5-1 and TRBJ2-2; D uncertain. The CDR3 spans 12 residues. Germline V gene lookup returns CDR1 SGHRS and CDR2 YFSETQ. The V end was cut by 5 bases, the J end by 4 bases, with 6 bases between.

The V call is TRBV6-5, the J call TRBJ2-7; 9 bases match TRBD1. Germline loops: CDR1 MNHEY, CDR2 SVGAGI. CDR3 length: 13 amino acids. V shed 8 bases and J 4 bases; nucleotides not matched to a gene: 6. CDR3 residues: CASGGTGIYEQYF. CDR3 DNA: TGTGCCAGCGGGGGGACAGGGATATACGAGCAGTACTTC.

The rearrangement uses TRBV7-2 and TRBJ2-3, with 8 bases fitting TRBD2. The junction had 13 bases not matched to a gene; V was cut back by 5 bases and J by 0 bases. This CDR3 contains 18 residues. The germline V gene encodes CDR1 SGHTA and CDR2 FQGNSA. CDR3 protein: CASSRGLLAVTSTDTQYF. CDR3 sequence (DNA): TGTGCCAGCAGCCGAGGTTTACTAGCGGTAACTAGCACAGATACGCAGTATTTT.

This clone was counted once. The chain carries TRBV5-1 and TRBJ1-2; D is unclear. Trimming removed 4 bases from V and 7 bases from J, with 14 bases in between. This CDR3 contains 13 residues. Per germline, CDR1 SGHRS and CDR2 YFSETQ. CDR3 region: CASSEDGPAGYTF. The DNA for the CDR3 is TGCGCCAGCAGCGAGGACGGCCCGGCTGGCTACACCTTC.

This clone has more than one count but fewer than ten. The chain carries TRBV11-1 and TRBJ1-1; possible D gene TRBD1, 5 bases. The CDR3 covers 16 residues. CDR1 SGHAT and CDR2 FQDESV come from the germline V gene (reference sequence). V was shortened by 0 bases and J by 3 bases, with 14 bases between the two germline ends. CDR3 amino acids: CASSLAQTVGDTEAFF. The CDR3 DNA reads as TGTGCCAGCAGCTTAGCCCAGACAGTTGGTGACACTGAAGCTTTCTTT.

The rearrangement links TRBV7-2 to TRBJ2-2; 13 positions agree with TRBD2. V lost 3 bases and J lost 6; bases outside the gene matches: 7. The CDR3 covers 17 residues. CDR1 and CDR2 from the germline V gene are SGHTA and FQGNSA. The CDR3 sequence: CASSFTSGGVSAGELFF. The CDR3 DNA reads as TGTGCCAGCAGCTTCACTAGCGGGGGGGTCTCGGCCGGGGAGCTGTTTTTT.